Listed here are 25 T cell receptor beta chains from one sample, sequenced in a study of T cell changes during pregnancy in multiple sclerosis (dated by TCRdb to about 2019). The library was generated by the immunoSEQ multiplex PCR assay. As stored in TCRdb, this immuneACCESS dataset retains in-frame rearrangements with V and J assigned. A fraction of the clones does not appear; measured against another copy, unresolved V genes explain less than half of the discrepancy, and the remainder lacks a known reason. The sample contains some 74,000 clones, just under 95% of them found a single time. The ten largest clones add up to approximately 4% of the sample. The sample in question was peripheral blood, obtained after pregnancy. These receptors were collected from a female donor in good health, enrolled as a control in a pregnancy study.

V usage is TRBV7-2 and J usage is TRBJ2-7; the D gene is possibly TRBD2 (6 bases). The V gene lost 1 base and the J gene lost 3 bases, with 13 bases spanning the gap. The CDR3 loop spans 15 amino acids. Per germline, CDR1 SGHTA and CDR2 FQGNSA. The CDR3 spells CASSLVGGSFYEQYF. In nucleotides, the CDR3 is TGTGCCAGCAGCTTAGTGGGGGGTTCCTTCTACGAGCAGTACTTC.

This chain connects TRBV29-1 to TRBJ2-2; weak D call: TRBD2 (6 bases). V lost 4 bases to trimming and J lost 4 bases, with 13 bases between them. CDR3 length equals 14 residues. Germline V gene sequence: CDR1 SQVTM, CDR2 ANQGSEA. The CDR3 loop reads CSVGSGVITGELFF. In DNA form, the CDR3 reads TGCAGCGTTGGCTCGGGAGTGATCACCGGGGAGCTGTTTTTT.

CDR3 sequence (DNA): TGCAGCGCTTTGAGCGGGACCAACACACGCAATGAGCAGTTCTTC. Translating it yields CSALSGTNTRNEQFF. V is TRBV29-1 and J is TRBJ2-1; 7 nucleotides agree with TRBD2. This CDR3 region has 15 residues. Trimming at V came to 7 bases and at J to 6 bases, leaving 15 bases not matched to a gene. CDR1 is SQVTM, CDR2 ANQGSEA, per germline.

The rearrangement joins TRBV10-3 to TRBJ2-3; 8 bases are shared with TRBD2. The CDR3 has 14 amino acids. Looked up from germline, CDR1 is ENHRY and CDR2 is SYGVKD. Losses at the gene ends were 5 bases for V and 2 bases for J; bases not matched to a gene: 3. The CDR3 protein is CAISQAGDTDTQYF. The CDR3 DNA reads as TGTGCCATCAGTCAAGCGGGGGACACAGATACGCAGTATTTT.

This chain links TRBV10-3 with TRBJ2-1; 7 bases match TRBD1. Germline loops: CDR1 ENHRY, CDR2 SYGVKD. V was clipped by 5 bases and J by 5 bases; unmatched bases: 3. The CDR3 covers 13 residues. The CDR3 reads CAISLTGNNEQFF. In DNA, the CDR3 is TGTGCCATCAGTTTGACAGGGAACAATGAGCAGTTCTTC.

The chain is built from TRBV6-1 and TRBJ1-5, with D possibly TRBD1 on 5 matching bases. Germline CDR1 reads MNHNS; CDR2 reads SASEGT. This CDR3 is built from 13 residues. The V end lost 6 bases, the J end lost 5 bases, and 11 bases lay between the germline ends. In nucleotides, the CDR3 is TGTGCCAGCAGGTCGGGGGGATATCAGCCCCAGCATTTT. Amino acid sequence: CASRSGGYQPQHF.

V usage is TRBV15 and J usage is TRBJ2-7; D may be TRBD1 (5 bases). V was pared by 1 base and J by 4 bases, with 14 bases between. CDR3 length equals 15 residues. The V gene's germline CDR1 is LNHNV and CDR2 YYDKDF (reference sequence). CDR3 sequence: CATSRVSQGKYEQYF. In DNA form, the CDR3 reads TGTGCCACCAGCAGAGTATCGCAGGGTAAATACGAGCAGTACTTC.

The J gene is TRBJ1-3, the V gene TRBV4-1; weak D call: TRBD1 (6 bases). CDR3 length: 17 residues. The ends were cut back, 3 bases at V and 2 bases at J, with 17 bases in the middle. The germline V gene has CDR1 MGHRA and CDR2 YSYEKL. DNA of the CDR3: TGCGCCAGCAGCCAGGGGGCGCTTCGTGGCCCTGGAAACACCATATATTTT. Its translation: CASSQGALRGPGNTIYF.

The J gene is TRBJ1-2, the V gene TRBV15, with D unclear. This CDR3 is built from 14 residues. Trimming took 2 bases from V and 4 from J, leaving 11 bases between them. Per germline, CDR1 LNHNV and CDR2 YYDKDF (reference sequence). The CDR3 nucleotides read TGTGCCACCAGCAGACCCTCAAGAGGCTATGGCTACACCTTC. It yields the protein CATSRPSRGYGYTF.

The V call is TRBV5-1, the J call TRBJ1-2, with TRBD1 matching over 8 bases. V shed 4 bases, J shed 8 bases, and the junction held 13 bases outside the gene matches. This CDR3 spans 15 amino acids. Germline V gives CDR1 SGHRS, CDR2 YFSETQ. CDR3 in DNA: TGCGCCAGCAGCCACCTGACAGGGGAAGATCGGGGCTACACCTTC. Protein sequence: CASSHLTGEDRGYTF.

DNA for the CDR3: TGTGCCAGTACCGTAAGTTTCGGACAGGCTAACACCGGGGAGCTGTTTTTT. It codes for CASTVSFGQANTGELFF. The rearrangement links TRBV19 to TRBJ2-2, with TRBD1 matching over 7 bases. This CDR3 contains 17 residues. The trim removed 7 bases at V and 2 bases at J, leaving 13 bases unmatched. Germline CDR1 reads LNHDA; CDR2 reads SQIVND (reference sequence).

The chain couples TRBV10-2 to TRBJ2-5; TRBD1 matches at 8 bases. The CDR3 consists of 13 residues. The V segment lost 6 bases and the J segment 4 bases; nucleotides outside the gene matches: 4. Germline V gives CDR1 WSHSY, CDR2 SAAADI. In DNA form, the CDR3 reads TGCGCCAGCAGGAACGGACAGGGAGAGACCCAGTACTTC. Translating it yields CASRNGQGETQYF.

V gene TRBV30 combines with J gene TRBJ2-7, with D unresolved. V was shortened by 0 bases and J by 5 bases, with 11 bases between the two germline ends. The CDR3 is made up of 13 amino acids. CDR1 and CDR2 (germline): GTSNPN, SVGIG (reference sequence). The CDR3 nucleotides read TGTGCCTGGAGTGTTCGACTTTTAAACGAGCAGTACTTC. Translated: CAWSVRLLNEQYF.

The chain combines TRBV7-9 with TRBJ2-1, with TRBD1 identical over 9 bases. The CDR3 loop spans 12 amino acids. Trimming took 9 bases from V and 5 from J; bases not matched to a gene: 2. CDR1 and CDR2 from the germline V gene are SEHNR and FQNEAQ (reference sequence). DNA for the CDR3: TGTGCCAGGTGGGACAGGGACAATGAGCAGTTCTTC. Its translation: CARWDRDNEQFF.

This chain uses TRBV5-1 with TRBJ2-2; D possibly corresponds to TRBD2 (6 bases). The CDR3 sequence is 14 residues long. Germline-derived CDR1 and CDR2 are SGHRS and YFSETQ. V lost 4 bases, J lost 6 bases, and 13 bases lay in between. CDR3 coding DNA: TGCGCCAGCAGCCCGGGACTTACGTCCGGGGAGCTGTTTTTT. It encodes CASSPGLTSGELFF. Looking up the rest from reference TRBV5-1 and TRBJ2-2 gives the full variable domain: KAGVTQTPRYLIKTRGQQVTLSCSPISGHRSVSWYQQTPGQGLQFLFEYFSETQRNKGNFPGRFSGRQFSNSRSEMNVSTLELGDSALYLCASSPGLTSGELFFGEGSRLTVL.

This CDR3 is CASSLVVTSTDTQYF. CDR3 sequence (DNA): TGTGCCAGCAGCTTGGTTGTAACTAGCACAGATACGCAGTATTTT. This chain connects TRBV5-6 to TRBJ2-3, with D unclear. Germline CDR1 reads SGHDT; CDR2 reads YYEEEE. The CDR3 length is 15 residues. Trimming took 0 bases from V and 0 from J, leaving 8 bases between them.

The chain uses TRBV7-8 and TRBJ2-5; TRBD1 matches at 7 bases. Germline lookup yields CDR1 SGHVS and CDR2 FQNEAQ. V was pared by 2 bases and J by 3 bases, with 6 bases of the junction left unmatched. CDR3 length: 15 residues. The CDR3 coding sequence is TGTGCCAGCAGCTTACGGGGACAGAGGGAAGAGACCCAGTACTTC. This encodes CASSLRGQREETQYF.

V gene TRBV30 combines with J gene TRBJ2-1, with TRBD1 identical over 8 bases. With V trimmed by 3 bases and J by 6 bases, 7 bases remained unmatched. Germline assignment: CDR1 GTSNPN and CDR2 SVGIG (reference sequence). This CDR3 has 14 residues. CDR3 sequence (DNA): TGTGCCTGGAGGACCAAGGACAGGGCCAATGAGCAGTTCTTC. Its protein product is CAWRTKDRANEQFF.

The CDR3 coding sequence is TGCAGCGTGGCTGACAGTGGGGGGTTTGGCACCGGGGAGCTGTTTTTT. It yields the protein CSVADSGGFGTGELFF. The chain has TRBV29-1 and TRBJ2-2; possibly TRBD2 for D (6 bases). Trimming cost V 6 bases and J 4 bases, with 21 bases left between them. Looked up from germline, CDR1 is SQVTM and CDR2 is ANQGSEA. This CDR3 has 16 amino acids.

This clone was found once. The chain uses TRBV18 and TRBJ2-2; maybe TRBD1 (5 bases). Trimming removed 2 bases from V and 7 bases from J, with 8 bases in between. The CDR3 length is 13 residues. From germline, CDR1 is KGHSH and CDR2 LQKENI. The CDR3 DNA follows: TGTGCCAGCTCACCAGACGACAGCGGGGAGCTGTTTTTT. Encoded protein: CASSPDDSGELFF.

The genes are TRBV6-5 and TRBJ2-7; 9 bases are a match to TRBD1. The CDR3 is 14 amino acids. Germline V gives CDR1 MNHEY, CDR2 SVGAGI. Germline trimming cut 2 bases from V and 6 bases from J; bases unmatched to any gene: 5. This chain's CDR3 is CASSYLQGASEQYF. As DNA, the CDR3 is TGTGCCAGCAGTTACCTACAGGGGGCGAGCGAGCAGTACTTC.

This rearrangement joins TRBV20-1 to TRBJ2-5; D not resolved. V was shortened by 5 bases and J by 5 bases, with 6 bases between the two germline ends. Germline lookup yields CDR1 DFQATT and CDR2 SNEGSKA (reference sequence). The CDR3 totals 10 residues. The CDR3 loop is CSAQLETQYF. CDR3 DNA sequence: TGCAGTGCTCAATTGGAGACCCAGTACTTC.

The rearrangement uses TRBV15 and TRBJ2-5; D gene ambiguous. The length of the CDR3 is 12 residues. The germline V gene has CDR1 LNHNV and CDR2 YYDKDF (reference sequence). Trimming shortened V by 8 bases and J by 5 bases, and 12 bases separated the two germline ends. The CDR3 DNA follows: TGTGCCACCTCGGTCAGCGATGAGACCCAGTACTTC. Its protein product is CATSVSDETQYF.

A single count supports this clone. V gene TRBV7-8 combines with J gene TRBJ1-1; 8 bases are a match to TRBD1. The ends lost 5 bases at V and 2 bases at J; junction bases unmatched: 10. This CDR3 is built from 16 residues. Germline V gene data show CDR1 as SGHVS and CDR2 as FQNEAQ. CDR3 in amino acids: CASSRAGGTGNTEAFF. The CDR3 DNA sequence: TGTGCCAGCAGCAGGGCGGGTGGGACAGGTAACACTGAAGCTTTCTTT.

For the CDR3, the DNA is TGTGCCAGCAGCCCAAACTGGCGGGGGGGCCGTAGTGAGCAGTTCTTC. Translated: CASSPNWRGGRSEQFF. The V and J genes are TRBV11-2 and TRBJ2-1, with 9 bases matching TRBD2. V was pared by 5 bases and J by 9 bases, with 14 bases of the junction left unmatched. Germline CDR1 and CDR2: SGHAT and FQNNGV. CDR3 length equals 16 residues.